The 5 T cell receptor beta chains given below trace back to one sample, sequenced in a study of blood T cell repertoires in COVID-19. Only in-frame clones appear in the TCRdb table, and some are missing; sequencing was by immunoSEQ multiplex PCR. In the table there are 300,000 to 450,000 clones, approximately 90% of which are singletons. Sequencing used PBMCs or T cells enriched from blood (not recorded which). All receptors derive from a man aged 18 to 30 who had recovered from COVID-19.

The CDR3 protein is CASSLEPGLGYVGELFF. The CDR3 nucleotides read TGTGCCAGCAGCCTAGAGCCGGGACTAGGCTATGTCGGGGAGCTGTTTTTT. V usage is TRBV28 and J usage is TRBJ2-2, with 8 bases matching TRBD2. With 6 bases clipped from V and 7 bases from J, the junction kept 16 bases outside the gene matches. The V gene's germline CDR1 is MDHEN and CDR2 SYDVKM. The CDR3 totals 17 residues.

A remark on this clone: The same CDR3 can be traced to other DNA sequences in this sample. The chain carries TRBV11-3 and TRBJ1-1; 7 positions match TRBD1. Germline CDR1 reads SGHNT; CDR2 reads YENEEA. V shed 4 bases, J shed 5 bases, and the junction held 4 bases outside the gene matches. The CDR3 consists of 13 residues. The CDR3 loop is CASSSTGETEAFF. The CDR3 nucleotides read TGTGCCAGCAGCTCTACAGGGGAAACTGAAGCTTTCTTT.

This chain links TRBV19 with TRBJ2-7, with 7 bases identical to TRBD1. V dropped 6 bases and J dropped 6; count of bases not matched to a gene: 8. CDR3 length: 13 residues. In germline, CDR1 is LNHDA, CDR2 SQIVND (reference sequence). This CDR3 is CASSERGRGEQYF. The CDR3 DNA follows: TGTGCCAGTAGCGAGAGGGGGCGAGGCGAGCAGTACTTC.

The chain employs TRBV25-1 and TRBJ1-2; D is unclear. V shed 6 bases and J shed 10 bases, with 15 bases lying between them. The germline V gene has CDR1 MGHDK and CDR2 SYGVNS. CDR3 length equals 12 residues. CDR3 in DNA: TGTGCCAGCAGGACCGGCCCTCGGGACTACACCTTC. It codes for CASRTGPRDYTF.

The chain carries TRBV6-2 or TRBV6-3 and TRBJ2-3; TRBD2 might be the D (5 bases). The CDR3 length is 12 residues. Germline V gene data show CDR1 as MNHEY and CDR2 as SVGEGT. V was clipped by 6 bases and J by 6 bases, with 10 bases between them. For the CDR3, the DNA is TGTGCCAGCAGCAACCGAGGGGATACGCAGTATTTT. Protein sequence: CASSNRGDTQYF.